This T cell receptor (beta chain) was identified during a study of blood T cell repertoires in COVID-19. Study in general: PBMCs, B-cell-depleted T cells, or T cells were the source of the cDNA or gDNA that made up the material.

This clone was seen only a few times. Germline V lookup: CDR1 PRHDT, CDR2 FYEKMQ (reference sequence). V lost 4 bases and J 3 bases, leaving 10 bases between the germline ends. The CDR3 runs to 13 residues. Assay used: immunoSEQ multiplex PCR; TCRdb lists only in-frame clones, some missing. The sample contains 60,000 or so clones, around 89% of which appear only once. The chain uses TRBV13 and TRBJ2-7; D call uncertain. The clonotype originates from a human donor with active COVID-19. The donor label of this sample is uncertain. The sample taken for sequencing was peripheral blood. The CDR3 DNA reads TGTGCCAGCAGCTACGAGCGAGGCTACGAGCAGTACTTC. Encoded protein: CASSYERGYEQYF. Full variable domain (missing parts from reference TRBV13 and TRBJ2-7): AAGVIQSPRHLIKEKRETATLKCYPIPRHDTVYWYQQGPGQDPQFLISFYEKMQSDKGSIPDRFSAQQFSDYHSELNMSSLELGDSALYFCASSYERGYEQYFGPGTRLTVT.